This T cell receptor (beta chain) originates from a study of CDR3 diversity in severe acne. MiXCR was run by TCRdb on the PCR reads, yielding one entry per CDR3 protein. The sample contains tens of thousands of distinct CDR3 sequences, under 60% of which appear only once. The V gene's germline CDR1 is MGHDK and CDR2 SYGVNS. The CDR3 runs 14 residues. V was cut by 4 bases and J by 3 bases, with 13 bases left in between. The rearrangement links TRBV25-1 to TRBJ2-7, with D perhaps matching TRBD2 (6 bases). Specimen: blood. The TCR comes from a male donor in good health, without acne. Here the CDR3 DNA reads TGTGCCAGCAGTGCGGGACTCTACCTCTACGAGCAGTACTTC. Translating gives CASSAGLYLYEQYF.